Below are 8 T cell receptor beta chains sequenced from a single sample in a study of immune evolution from preneoplasia to lung adenocarcinoma. Repertoires were generated with immunoSEQ multiplex PCR, while TCRdb's copy carries only in-frame clones and drops some. The sample holds about 1,600 clones, 20% seen once. Specimen: FFPE invasive lung adenocarcinoma tissue. The receptors originated from a person aged 50-75 years with lung adenocarcinoma.

The J gene is TRBJ1-5, the V gene TRBV27; D remains unclear. Germline-derived CDR1 and CDR2 are MNHEY and SMNVEV (reference sequence). V lost 3 bases and J 5 bases, leaving 8 bases between the germline ends. This CDR3 is 13 amino acids long. The DNA for the CDR3 is TGTGCCAGCAGTTTTAATTACGATCAGCCCCAGCATTTT. Its protein product is CASSFNYDQPQHF.

The rearrangement links TRBV5-1 to TRBJ2-5; tentatively, D is TRBD1 (6 bases). Germline assignment: CDR1 SGHRS and CDR2 YFSETQ. The CDR3 is 14 amino acids. V was trimmed by 2 bases and J by 0 bases, leaving 8 bases between them. This CDR3 is CASSLRGYQETQYF. As DNA, the CDR3 is TGCGCCAGCAGCTTAAGGGGGTACCAAGAGACCCAGTACTTC. The full variable domain, completed using reference TRBV5-1 and TRBJ2-5, is KAGVTQTPRYLIKTRGQQVTLSCSPISGHRSVSWYQQTPGQGLQFLFEYFSETQRNKGNFPGRFSGRQFSNSRSEMNVSTLELGDSALYLCASSLRGYQETQYFGPGTRLLVL.

The CDR3 is CASSRGQGRYEQYF. The CDR3 DNA is TGCGCCAGCAGCCGCGGACAGGGGCGATACGAGCAGTACTTC. The chain joins TRBV4-1 to TRBJ2-7; the match to TRBD1 covers 9 bases. From germline, CDR1 is MGHRA and CDR2 YSYEKL. The CDR3 spans 14 residues. V dropped 4 bases and J dropped 4; count of bases not matched to a gene: 5.

This clone was detected a few times. This rearrangement joins TRBV5-6 to TRBJ1-1; D is unresolved. V shed 0 bases and J shed 0 bases, with 15 bases lying between them. There are 17 residues in the CDR3. Germline CDR1 SGHDT, CDR2 YYEEEE. Here the CDR3 DNA reads TGTGCCAGCAGCTTGGTATTCAGGAATCAACTGAACACTGAAGCTTTCTTT. Encoded protein: CASSLVFRNQLNTEAFF.

This clone was seen a few times. This chain links TRBV27 with TRBJ2-1, with a tentative D call TRBD1 (6 bases). Germline V gives CDR1 MNHEY, CDR2 SMNVEV (reference sequence). V shed 8 bases and J shed 2 bases, with 19 bases lying between them. This CDR3 comprises 16 residues. The CDR3 loop reads CASRERTDRTYNEQFF. The CDR3 DNA follows: TGTGCCAGCCGGGAAAGAACGGACAGAACCTACAATGAGCAGTTCTTC.

This rearrangement joins TRBV5-1 to TRBJ2-5; no reliable D call. This CDR3 spans 12 amino acids. Between the trimmed V and J ends, which lost 4 bases and 4 bases, there was a span of 8 bases. CDR1 and CDR2 from the germline V gene are SGHRS and YFSETQ. The CDR3 DNA is TGCGCCAGCAGCGCGTCCGGAGAGACCCAGTACTTC. This sequence encodes CASSASGETQYF.

The chain carries TRBV9 and TRBJ2-7; D ambiguous. This CDR3 region has 15 residues. With 0 bases removed from V and 2 bases from J, the gap between germline ends came to 12 bases. Germline V CDR1 and CDR2: SGDLS, YYNGEE. The CDR3 protein is CASSVGSGSTYEQYF. In DNA, the CDR3 is TGTGCCAGCAGCGTAGGGTCCGGGTCTACCTACGAGCAGTACTTC.

There are a few counts of this clone. An end of the junction does not agree with germline; a read error may underlie this. The chain employs TRBV11-3 and TRBJ2-1; the D gene is possibly TRBD2 (5 bases). In germline, CDR1 is SGHNT, CDR2 YENEEA. CDR3 length equals 14 residues. The CDR3 nucleotides read TGTGCCAGCAGCTTGGGCGGGTCCTTCAATGAGCAGTTCTTC. Residues: CASSLGGSFNEQFF. The entire variable domain, with the rest obtained from reference TRBV11-3 and TRBJ2-1, is as follows: EAGVVQSPRYKIIEKKQPVAFWCNPISGHNTLYWYLQNLGQGPELLIRYENEEAVDDSQLPKDRFSAERLKGVDSTLKIQPAELGDSAVYLCASSLGGSFNEQFFGPGTRLTVL.